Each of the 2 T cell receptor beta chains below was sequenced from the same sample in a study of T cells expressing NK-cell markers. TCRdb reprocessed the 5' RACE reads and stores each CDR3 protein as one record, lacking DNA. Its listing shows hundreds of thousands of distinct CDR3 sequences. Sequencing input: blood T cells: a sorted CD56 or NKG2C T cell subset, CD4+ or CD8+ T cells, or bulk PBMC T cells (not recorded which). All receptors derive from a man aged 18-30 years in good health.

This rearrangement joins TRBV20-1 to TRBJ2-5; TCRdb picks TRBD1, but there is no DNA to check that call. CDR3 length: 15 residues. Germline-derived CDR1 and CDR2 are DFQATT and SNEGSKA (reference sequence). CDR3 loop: CSASSGAGSQETQYF.

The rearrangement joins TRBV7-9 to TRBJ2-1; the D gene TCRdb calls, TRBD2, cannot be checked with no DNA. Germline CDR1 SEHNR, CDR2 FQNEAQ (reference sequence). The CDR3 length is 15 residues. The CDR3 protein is CASSSQDQARGEQFF.